This T cell receptor beta chain was found in a study of blood T cell repertoires in COVID-19. Across the whole study: Samples representing acute and convalescent COVID-19 were sourced from the United States, Italy and Spain.

Libraries were prepared by immunoSEQ multiplex PCR; TCRdb keeps only in-frame clonotypes and omits some of them. The sample includes roughly 140,000 clones, roughly 80% of them seen just once. This CDR3 has 17 residues. The ends were cut back, 0 bases at V and 2 bases at J, with 16 bases in the middle. This sequence was found in a human donor with acute or convalescent COVID-19. The donor label of this sample is uncertain. Material for sequencing was peripheral blood. The chain combines TRBV23-1 with TRBJ1-2; TRBD1 is a possible D gene (6 bases). TRBV23-1 is noted as an ORF with a role that remains uncertain. The chain's CDR3 is CASSQSGVGGRNYGYTF. The CDR3 coding sequence is TGCGCCAGCAGTCAATCGGGGGTCGGGGGGCGCAACTATGGCTACACCTTC.